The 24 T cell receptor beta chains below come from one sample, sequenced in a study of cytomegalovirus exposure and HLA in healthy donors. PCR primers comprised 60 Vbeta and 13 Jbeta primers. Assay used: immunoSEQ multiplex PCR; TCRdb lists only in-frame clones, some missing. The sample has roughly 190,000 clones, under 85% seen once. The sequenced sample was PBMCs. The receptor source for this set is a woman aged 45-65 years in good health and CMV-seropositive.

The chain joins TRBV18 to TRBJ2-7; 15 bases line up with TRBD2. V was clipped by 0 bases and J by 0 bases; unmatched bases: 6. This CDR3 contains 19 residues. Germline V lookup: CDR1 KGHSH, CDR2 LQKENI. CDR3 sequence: CASSPPPGLAGGSSYEQYF. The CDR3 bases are TGTGCCAGCTCACCACCCCCGGGACTAGCGGGGGGAAGCTCCTACGAGCAGTACTTC.

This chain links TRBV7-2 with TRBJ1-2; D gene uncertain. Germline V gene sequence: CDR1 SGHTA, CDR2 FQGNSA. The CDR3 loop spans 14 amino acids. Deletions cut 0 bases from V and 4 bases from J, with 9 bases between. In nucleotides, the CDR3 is TGTGCCAGCAGCTTAGCCCCCATACTCTATGGCTACACCTTC. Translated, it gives CASSLAPILYGYTF.

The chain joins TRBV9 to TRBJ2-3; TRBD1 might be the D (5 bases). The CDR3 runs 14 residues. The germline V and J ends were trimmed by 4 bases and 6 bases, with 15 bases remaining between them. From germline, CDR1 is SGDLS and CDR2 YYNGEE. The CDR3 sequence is CASSPDLGVDTQYF. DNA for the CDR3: TGTGCCAGCAGCCCAGACCTAGGGGTGGATACGCAGTATTTT. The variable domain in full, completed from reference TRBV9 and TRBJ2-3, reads DSGVTQTPKHLITATGQRVTLRCSPRSGDLSVYWYQQSLDQGLQFLIQYYNGEERAKGNILERFSAQQFPDLHSELNLSSLELGDSALYFCASSPDLGVDTQYFGPGTRLTVL.

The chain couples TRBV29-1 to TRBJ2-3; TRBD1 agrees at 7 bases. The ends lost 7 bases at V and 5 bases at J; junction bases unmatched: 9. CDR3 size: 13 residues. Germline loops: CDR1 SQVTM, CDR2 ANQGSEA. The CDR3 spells CSDKRQGGDTQYF. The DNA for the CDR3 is TGCAGCGACAAGAGACAGGGCGGAGATACGCAGTATTTT.

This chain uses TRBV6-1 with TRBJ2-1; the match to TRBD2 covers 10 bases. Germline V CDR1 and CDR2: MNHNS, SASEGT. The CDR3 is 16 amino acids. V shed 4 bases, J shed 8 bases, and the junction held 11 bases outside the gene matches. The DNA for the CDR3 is TGTGCCAGCAGTGTGCGGCCGGGACTAGCGAGCGATGAGCAGTTCTTC. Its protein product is CASSVRPGLASDEQFF.

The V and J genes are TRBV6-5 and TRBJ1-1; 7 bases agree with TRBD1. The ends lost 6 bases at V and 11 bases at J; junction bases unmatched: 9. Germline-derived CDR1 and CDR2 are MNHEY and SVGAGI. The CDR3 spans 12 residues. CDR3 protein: CASSRTGENAFF. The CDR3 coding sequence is TGTGCCAGCAGCCGAACAGGGGAAAATGCTTTCTTT.

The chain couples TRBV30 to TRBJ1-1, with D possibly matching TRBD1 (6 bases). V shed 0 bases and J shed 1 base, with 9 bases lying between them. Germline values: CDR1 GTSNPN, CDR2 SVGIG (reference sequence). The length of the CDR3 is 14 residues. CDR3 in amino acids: CAWSVGAANTEAFF. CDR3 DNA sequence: TGTGCCTGGAGTGTGGGGGCAGCGAACACTGAAGCTTTCTTT. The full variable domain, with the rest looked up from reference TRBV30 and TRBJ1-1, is SQTIHQWPATLVQPVGSPLSLECTVEGTSNPNLYWYRQAAGRGLQLLFYSVGIGQISSEVPQNLSASRPQDRQFILSSKKLLLSDSGFYLCAWSVGAANTEAFFGQGTRLTVV.

CDR3 sequence reads: CASRDRVGSYNEQFF. The DNA of the CDR3 is TGTGCCAGTAGGGACAGGGTAGGCTCCTACAATGAGCAGTTCTTC. The chain is built from TRBV19 and TRBJ2-1, with 8 bases aligning to TRBD1. CDR3 length: 15 amino acids. Losses at the gene ends were 6 bases for V and 0 bases for J; bases not matched to a gene: 4. Germline V CDR1 and CDR2: LNHDA, SQIVND (reference sequence).

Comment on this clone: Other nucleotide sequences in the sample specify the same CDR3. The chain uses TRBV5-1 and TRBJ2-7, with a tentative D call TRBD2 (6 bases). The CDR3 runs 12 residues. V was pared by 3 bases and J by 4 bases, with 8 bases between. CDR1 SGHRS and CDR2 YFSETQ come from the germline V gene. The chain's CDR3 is CASSSGTYEQYF. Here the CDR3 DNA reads TGCGCCAGCAGCTCGGGGACTTACGAGCAGTACTTC.

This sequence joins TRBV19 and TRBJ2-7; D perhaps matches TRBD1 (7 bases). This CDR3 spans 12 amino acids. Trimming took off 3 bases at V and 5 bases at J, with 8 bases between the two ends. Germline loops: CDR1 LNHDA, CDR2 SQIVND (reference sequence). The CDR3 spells CASSIRGDEQYF. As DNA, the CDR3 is TGTGCCAGTAGTATCAGGGGGGACGAGCAGTACTTC.

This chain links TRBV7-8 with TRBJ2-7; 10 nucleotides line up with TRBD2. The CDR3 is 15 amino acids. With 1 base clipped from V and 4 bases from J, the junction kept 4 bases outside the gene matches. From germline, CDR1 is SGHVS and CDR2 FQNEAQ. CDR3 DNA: TGTGCCAGCAGCTTAGGAAATAGCGGGGGGTACGAGCAGTACTTC. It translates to CASSLGNSGGYEQYF.

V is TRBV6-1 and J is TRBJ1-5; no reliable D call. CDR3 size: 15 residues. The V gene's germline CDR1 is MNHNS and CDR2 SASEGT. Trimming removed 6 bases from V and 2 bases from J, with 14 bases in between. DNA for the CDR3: TGTGCCAGCAGCGACGGGGTTCGGGGCAATCAGCCCCAGCATTTT. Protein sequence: CASSDGVRGNQPQHF.

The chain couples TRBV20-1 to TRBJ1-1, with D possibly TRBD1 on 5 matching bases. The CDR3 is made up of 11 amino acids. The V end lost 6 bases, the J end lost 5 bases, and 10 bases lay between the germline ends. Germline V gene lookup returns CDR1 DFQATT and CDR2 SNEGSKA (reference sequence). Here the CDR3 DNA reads TGCAGTGCCCTAAGGACAACTGAAGCTTTCTTT. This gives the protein CSALRTTEAFF.

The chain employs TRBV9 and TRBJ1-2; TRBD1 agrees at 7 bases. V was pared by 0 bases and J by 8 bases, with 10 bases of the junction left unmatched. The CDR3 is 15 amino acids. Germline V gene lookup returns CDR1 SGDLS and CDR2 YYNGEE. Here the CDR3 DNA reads TGTGCCAGCAGCGTAGACCCGGCGACAGGGCTCGGCTACACCTTC. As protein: CASSVDPATGLGYTF. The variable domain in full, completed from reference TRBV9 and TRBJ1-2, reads DSGVTQTPKHLITATGQRVTLRCSPRSGDLSVYWYQQSLDQGLQFLIQYYNGEERAKGNILERFSAQQFPDLHSELNLSSLELGDSALYFCASSVDPATGLGYTFGSGTRLTVV.

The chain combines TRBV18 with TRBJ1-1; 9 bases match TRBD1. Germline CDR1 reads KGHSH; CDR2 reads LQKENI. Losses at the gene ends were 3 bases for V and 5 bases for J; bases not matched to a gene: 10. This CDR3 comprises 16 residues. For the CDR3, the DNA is TGTGCCAGCTCACCTCGGACAGGGGCGAGAAGTACTGAAGCTTTCTTT. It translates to CASSPRTGARSTEAFF.

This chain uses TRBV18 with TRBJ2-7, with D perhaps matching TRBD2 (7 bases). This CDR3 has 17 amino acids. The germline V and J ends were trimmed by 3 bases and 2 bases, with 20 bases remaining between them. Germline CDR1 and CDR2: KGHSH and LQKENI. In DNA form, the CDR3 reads TGTGCCAGCTCACCCCTAAGGGGGGGGCAACGGACCTACGAGCAGTACTTC. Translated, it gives CASSPLRGGQRTYEQYF.

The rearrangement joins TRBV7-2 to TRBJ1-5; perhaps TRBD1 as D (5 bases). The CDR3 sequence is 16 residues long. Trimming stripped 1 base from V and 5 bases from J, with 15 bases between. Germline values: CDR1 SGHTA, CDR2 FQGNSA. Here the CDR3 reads CASSLVGQGVDQPQHF. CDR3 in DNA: TGTGCCAGCAGCTTAGTGGGCCAGGGTGTGGATCAGCCCCAGCATTTT. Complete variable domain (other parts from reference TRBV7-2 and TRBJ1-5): GAGVSQSPSNKVTEKGKDVELRCDPISGHTALYWYRQSLGQGLEFLIYFQGNSAPDKSGLPSDRFSAERTGGSVSTLTIQRTQQEDSAVYLCASSLVGQGVDQPQHFGDGTRLSIL.

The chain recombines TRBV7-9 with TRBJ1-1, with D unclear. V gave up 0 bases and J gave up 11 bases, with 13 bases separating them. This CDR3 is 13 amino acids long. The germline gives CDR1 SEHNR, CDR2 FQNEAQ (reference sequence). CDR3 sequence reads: CASSLASSELAFF. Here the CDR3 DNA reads TGTGCCAGCAGCTTAGCAAGCTCTGAATTGGCTTTCTTT.

DNA for the CDR3: TGCGCCAGCAGGTCACAGGTGTGGGGATACAATGAGCAGTTCTTC. As protein: CASRSQVWGYNEQFF. This chain connects TRBV4-1 to TRBJ2-1; perhaps TRBD1 as D (5 bases). Germline lookup yields CDR1 MGHRA and CDR2 YSYEKL. V was trimmed by 6 bases and J by 4 bases, leaving 16 bases between them. The CDR3 spans 15 residues.

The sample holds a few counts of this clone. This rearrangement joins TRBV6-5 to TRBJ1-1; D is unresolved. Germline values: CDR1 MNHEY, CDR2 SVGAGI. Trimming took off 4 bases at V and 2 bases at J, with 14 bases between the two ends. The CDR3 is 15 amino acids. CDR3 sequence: CASSFGITVNTEAFF. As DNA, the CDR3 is TGTGCCAGCAGTTTCGGGATAACGGTAAACACTGAAGCTTTCTTT.

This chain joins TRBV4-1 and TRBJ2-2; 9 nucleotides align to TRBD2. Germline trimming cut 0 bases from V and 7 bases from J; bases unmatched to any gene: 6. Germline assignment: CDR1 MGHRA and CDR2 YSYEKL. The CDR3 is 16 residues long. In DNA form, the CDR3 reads TGCGCCAGCAGCCAAGAGGGCGGGGGGGCGGTCGGGGAGCTGTTTTTT. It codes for CASSQEGGGAVGELFF.

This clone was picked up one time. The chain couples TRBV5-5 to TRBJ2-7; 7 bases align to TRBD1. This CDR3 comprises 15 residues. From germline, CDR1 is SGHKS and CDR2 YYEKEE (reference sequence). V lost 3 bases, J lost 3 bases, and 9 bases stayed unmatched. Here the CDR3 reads CASSSLTGTIYEQYF. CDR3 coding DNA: TGTGCCAGCAGCTCCTTGACAGGGACGATCTACGAGCAGTACTTC.

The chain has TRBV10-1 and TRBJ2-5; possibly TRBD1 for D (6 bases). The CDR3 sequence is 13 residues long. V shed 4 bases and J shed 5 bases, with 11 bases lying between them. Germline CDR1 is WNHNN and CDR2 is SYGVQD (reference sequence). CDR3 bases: TGCGCCAGCAGTGCGGCAGGGGACGAGACCCAGTACTTC. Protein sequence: CASSAAGDETQYF.

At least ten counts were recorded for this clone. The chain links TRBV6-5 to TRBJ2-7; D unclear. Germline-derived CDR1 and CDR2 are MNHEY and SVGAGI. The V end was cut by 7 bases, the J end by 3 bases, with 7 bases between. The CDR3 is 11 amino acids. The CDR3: CASTAGYEQYF. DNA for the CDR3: TGTGCCAGCACGGCAGGCTACGAGCAGTACTTC.